This entry features one T cell receptor (beta chain) sequence. These data belong to a study of CD4 T cells in relation to SARS-CoV-2 and coronaviruses. Unexposed donor CD4+ T cells date from about 2011-2018, before the COVID-19 pandemic. CD4 enrichment then naive enrichment separated naive from memory CD4+ cells. The repertoire was sequenced with immunoSEQ multiplex PCR; TCRdb's copy has only in-frame clones and lacks some. This table has roughly 63,000 clones, approximately 94% appearing once. Germline CDR1 MNHEY, CDR2 SVGAGI. The CDR3 is 14 residues long. Trimming removed 10 bases from V and 10 bases from J; junction bases left unmatched: 9.

The V gene is TRBV6-5, the J gene TRBJ2-1; 14 bases map to TRBD2. Material for sequencing was naive CD4+ T cells from PBMCs. Indicated subset: naive CD4+ T cells isolated by negative enrichment. This clonotype was obtained from a human donor in good health. CDR3 DNA: TGTGCCACCAGACTAGCGGGAGGGAACGGGGAGCAGTTCTTC. Translation: CATRLAGGNGEQFF.